What follows are 5 T cell receptor beta chains derived from one specimen sequenced in a study of control samples from healthy donors and cancer patients. Measured with immunoSEQ multiplex PCR; TCRdb has only the in-frame clones, and not every one. The repertoire has about 95,000 clones, about 89% of them found once; the top ten carry roughly 0.9%. What was sequenced was blood. These receptors were taken from a woman in her 30s in good health.

J is TRBJ1-1 and V is TRBV28; D is unclear. Trimming cost V 2 bases and J 2 bases, with 15 bases left between them. This CDR3 has 16 amino acids. The V gene's germline CDR1 is MDHEN and CDR2 SYDVKM. The CDR3 spells CASSLVAGRANTEAFF. In DNA form, the CDR3 reads TGTGCCAGCAGTTTAGTGGCAGGTCGGGCTAACACTGAAGCTTTCTTT.

The chain is built from TRBV5-4 and TRBJ2-5; 10 bases fit TRBD1. Germline CDR1 and CDR2: SGHNT and YYREEE (reference sequence). The CDR3 runs to 15 residues. Trimming cost V 4 bases and J 1 base; bases outside gene matches: 4. The CDR3, as DNA: TGTGCCAGCAGCCTGACAGGGGGCATCCAAGAGACCCAGTACTTC. Translating gives CASSLTGGIQETQYF.

The rearrangement links TRBV18 to TRBJ1-3, with D unresolved. The CDR3 loop spans 14 amino acids. The V end lost 2 bases, the J end lost 7 bases, and 12 bases lay between the germline ends. CDR1 and CDR2 from the germline V gene are KGHSH and LQKENI. CDR3: CASSPGVSVNTIYF. Written as DNA, the CDR3 is TGTGCCAGCTCACCAGGAGTTTCAGTGAACACCATATATTTT. The full variable domain, rest sourced from reference TRBV18 and TRBJ1-3, is NAGVMQNPRHLVRRRGQEARLRCSPMKGHSHVYWYRQLPEEGLKFMVYLQKENIIDESGMPKERFSAEFPKEGPSILRIQQVVRGDSAAYFCASSPGVSVNTIYFGEGSWLTVV.

The rearrangement uses TRBV5-5 and TRBJ1-3; a possible D gene is TRBD1 (5 bases). The CDR3 covers 13 residues. Germline assignment: CDR1 SGHKS and CDR2 YYEKEE (reference sequence). V shed 4 bases and J shed 6 bases, with 11 bases lying between them. The CDR3 DNA follows: TGTGCCAGCAGCCTTGGGGGGATAAACACCATATATTTT. Protein: CASSLGGINTIYF. Supplemented by reference TRBV5-5 and TRBJ1-3, the full variable domain reads DAGVTQSPTHLIKTRGQQVTLRCSPISGHKSVSWYQQVLGQGPQFIFQYYEKEERGRGNFPDRFSARQFPNYSSELNVNALLLGDSALYLCASSLGGINTIYFGEGSWLTVV.

On this clone: The same CDR3 is also encoded by other DNA sequences in this sample. The rearrangement joins TRBV19 to TRBJ2-5, with D hard to call. The germline V and J ends were trimmed by 4 bases and 5 bases, with 11 bases remaining between them. The CDR3 is 13 residues long. Germline CDR1 reads LNHDA; CDR2 reads SQIVND (reference sequence). This chain's CDR3 is CASSTRARETQYF. For the CDR3, the DNA is TGTGCCAGTAGTACTCGGGCTCGGGAGACCCAGTACTTC.